This TCR beta chain stems from a study of Graves' ophthalmopathy and Graves' hyperthyroidism. Amplification from RNA transcripts yielded the TCR beta CDR3 regions. Second-round multiplex PCR came after first-round RT-PCR with HTBI primers. TCRdb reprocessed the multiplex PCR reads via MiXCR and lists one record per CDR3 protein. The sample holds fewer than 650,000 distinct CDR3 sequences, 22% seen once. Ten or more counts support this clonotype. This CDR3 has 14 amino acids. Unmatched junction bases numbered 11, after V lost 6 bases and J lost 8 bases. The chain recombines TRBV12-3 or TRBV12-4 with TRBJ1-2; 8 bases match TRBD1. The sequence was collected from a woman aged 18-29 years with stable Graves' hyperthyroidism. Some clones in this sample may be carry-over from other donors' samples. Sequencing input: peripheral blood. For the CDR3, the DNA is TGTGCCAGCAGCCGCGGACAGGGACCGTGGGGCTACACCTTC. Translation gives CASSRGQGPWGYTF.